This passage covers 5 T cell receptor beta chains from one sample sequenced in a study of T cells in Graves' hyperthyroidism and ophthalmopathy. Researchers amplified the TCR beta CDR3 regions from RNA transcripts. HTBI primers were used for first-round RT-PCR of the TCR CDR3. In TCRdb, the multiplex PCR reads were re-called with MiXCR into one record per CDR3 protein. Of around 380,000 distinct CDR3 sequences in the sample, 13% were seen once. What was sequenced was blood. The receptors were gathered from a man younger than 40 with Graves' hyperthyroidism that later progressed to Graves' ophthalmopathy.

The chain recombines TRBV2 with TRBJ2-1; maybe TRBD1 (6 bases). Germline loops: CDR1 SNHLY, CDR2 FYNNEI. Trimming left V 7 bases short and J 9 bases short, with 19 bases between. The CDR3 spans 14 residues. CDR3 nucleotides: TGTGCCAGCACTAGGGACACCCATTTCATTGAGCAGTTCTTC. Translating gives CASTRDTHFIEQFF.

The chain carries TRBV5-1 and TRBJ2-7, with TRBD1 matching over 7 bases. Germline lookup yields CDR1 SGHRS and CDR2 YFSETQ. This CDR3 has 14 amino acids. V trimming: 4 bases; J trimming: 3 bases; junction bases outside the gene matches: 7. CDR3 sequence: CASSPGDRDYEQYF. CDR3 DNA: TGCGCCAGCAGCCCGGGCGACAGGGACTACGAGCAGTACTTC.

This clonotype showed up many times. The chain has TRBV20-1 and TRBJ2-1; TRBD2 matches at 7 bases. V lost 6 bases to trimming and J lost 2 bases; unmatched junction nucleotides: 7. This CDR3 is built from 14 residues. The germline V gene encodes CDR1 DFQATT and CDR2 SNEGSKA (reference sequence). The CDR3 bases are TGCAGTGCCCGTGTGGGGGGGGCCTACAATGAGCAGTTCTTC. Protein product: CSARVGGAYNEQFF.

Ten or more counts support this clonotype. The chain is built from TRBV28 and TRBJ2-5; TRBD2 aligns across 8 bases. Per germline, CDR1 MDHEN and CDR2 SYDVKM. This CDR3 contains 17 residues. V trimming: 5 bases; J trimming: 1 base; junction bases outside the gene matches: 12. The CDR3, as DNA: TGTGCCAGCAGTCGCAACCCCTTACTAGCGGCCCAAGAGACCCAGTACTTC. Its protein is CASSRNPLLAAQETQYF.

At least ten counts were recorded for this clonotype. This CDR3 reads CASSFAGGGSTDTQYF. The CDR3 DNA is TGTGCCAGCAGCTTCGCTGGCGGGGGTAGCACAGATACGCAGTATTTT. V usage is TRBV7-8 and J usage is TRBJ2-3, with 7 nucleotides matching TRBD2. The CDR3 spans 16 residues. Unmatched junction bases numbered 6, after V lost 3 bases and J lost 0 bases. The V gene's germline CDR1 is SGHVS and CDR2 FQNEAQ.